A selection of T cell receptor beta chains follows, all from one sample in a study of blood T cell repertoires in COVID-19. Some clones are missing from TCRdb's copy, which holds only in-frame ones; the method was immunoSEQ multiplex PCR. The sample has fewer than 350,000 clones, 75% to 90% seen once. Sequenced: peripheral blood. These TCRs come from a woman in her 70s with COVID-19, enrolled during active disease. The CDR3 runs from the conserved cysteine through the conserved F or W. Fields, in order: V gene, D gene, J gene, clone size, CDR3 DNA, CDR3 protein. The D gene is left open where the match is weak. Size is stated for part of the rows, as once, few or many counts, or as a class when the clone is expanded.

TRBV28	-	TRBJ2-7	few	TGTGCCAGCAGTTCCCCCGGCGGAGGGTCCTACGAGCAGTACTTC	CASSSPGGGSYEQYF
TRBV7-2	-	TRBJ1-2	few	TGTGCCAGCAGCTTAGAAGGGGGGGACCGCTATGGCTACACCTTC	CASSLEGGDRYGYTF
TRBV28	TRBD2	TRBJ2-1	-	TGTGCCAGCAGTCCACCACTAGCGGGGGGCTACAATGAGCAGTTCTTC	CASSPPLAGGYNEQFF
TRBV24-1	-	TRBJ2-5	-	TGTGCCACCAGTGCCTCGAATCGGGGGGCCCAAGAGACCCAGTACTTC	CATSASNRGAQETQYF
TRBV12-3/TRBV12-4	-	TRBJ1-6	-	TGTGCCAGCAGTTTAGCTGGGGGCGTCCTCCACTTT	CASSLAGGVLHF
TRBV28	-	TRBJ2-7	-	TGTGCCAGCAGTTTAGGATTCGGCGGTACGACCTACGAGCAGTACTTC	CASSLGFGGTTYEQYF
TRBV7-3	TRBD2	TRBJ2-7	-	TGTGCCAGCAGCTTAAAAGAGAGTAGCGGGCCCACGGGGGAGCAGTACTTC	CASSLKESSGPTGEQYF
TRBV19	TRBD2	TRBJ2-7	-	TGTGCCAGTAGTACGAGCGGGGGGACCTTTTACGAGCAGTACTTC	CASSTSGGTFYEQYF
TRBV2	TRBD2	TRBJ2-1	few	TGTGCCAGCCCGGCGAGGGGACTAGCGGGGGCGGAGTACAATGAGCAGTTCTTC	CASPARGLAGAEYNEQFF
TRBV27	-	TRBJ1-2	-	TGTGCCAGCAGTCTTTATCCGGAGAACTATGGCTACACCTTC	CASSLYPENYGYTF
TRBV9	TRBD2	TRBJ2-7	-	TGTGCCAGCTCCTTTGCGGGGGGTTACGAGCAGTACTTC	CASSFAGGYEQYF
TRBV6-2/TRBV6-3	-	TRBJ1-1	-	TGTGCCAGCAGTTACCGTCAGGGGAGCACTGAAGCTTTCTTT	CASSYRQGSTEAFF
TRBV7-2	-	TRBJ2-7	-	TGTGCCAGCAGCTTTTTACTAGCTGGGGAGCAGTACTTC	CASSFLLAGEQYF
TRBV5-1	-	TRBJ2-1	-	TGCGCCAGCAGCTTGAGTCTCGGGGAAAGGAATGAGCAGTTCTTC	CASSLSLGERNEQFF
TRBV6-5	TRBD1	TRBJ2-5	-	TGTGCCAGCAGACGGACAGGGCAAGAGACCCAGTACTTC	CASRRTGQETQYF
TRBV5-1	TRBD1	TRBJ2-3	-	TGCGCCAGCAGCAGGGGGACAGGGGGTGAAAATACGCAGTATTTT	CASSRGTGGENTQYF
TRBV4-1	TRBD2	TRBJ2-5	-	TGCGCCAGCAGCCCTGGTGGTAGCGGGGTCGCGCGGGGGGAGACCCAGTACTTC	CASSPGGSGVARGETQYF
TRBV10-3	-	TRBJ1-5	-	TGTGCCATCAGTGAGTCCATGGGGCCCGACAATCAGCCCCAGCATTTT	CAISESMGPDNQPQHF
TRBV30	TRBD2	TRBJ2-7	-	TGTGCCTGGAGTCTCAGCGGGGTCTACGAGCAGTACTTC	CAWSLSGVYEQYF
TRBV27	TRBD2	TRBJ2-5	-	TGTGCCAGCAGTTTTCTTAGCGGGGGGCAAGAGACCCAGTACTTC	CASSFLSGGQETQYF
TRBV6-5	-	TRBJ2-7	-	TGTGCCAGCAGTTACTCGACGGGAGAGCAGTACTTC	CASSYSTGEQYF
TRBV2	TRBD2	TRBJ2-5	-	TGTGCCAGCAAGGGAGCGGCGGGGGGCTGGGAGACCCAGTACTTC	CASKGAAGGWETQYF
TRBV4-1	TRBD1	TRBJ2-1	-	TGCGCCAGCAGCACCAACCGGGGACAGGCAACGGGGCAGTTCTTC	CASSTNRGQATGQFF